Sequencing of this TCR beta chain was carried out in a study of blood T cell repertoires in COVID-19. The overall study: The study drew acute and convalescent COVID-19 samples from the United States, Italy and Spain. PBMCs, B-cell-depleted T cells, or T cells provided the cDNA or gDNA that made up the material.

Authors' methods: Quantification of nucleated cells was approximated via reference gene primer amplification. TCRdb's copy holds only in-frame clones and misses some; the assay was immunoSEQ multiplex PCR. V, J and clone size are taken as reported in that table, and D and trimming were inferred from the DNA itself. This table has roughly 260,000 clones, roughly 86% appearing once. This CDR3 contains 13 residues. V gave up 6 bases and J gave up 3 bases; unmatched junction bases: 2. Germline lookup yields CDR1 ENHRY and CDR2 SYGVKD. This clone was seen a few times. This CDR3 is also generated by other DNA sequences in the sample.

The chain recombines TRBV10-3 with TRBJ2-7; 10 nucleotides align to TRBD2. Sequencing used peripheral blood. The sequence came from a woman between 45 and 60 years old with acute or convalescent COVID-19. Here the CDR3 DNA reads TGTGCCATCAGGGGACTAGCGAGCTACGAGCAGTACTTC. Its translation: CAIRGLASYEQYF.